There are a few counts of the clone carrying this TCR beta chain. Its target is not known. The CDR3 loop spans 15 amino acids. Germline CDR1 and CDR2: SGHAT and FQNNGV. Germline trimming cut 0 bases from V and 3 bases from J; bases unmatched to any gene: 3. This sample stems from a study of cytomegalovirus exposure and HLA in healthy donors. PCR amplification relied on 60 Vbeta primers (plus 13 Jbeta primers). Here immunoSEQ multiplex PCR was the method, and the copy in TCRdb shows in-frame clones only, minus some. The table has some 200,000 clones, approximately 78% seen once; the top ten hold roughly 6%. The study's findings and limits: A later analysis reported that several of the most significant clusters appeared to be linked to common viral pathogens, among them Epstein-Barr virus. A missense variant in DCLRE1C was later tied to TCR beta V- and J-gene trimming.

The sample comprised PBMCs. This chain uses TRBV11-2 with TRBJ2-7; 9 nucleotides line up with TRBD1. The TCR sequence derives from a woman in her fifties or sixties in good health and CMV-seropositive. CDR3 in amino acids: CASSLETTGGYEQYF. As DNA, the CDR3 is TGTGCCAGCAGCTTAGAGACGACAGGGGGCTACGAGCAGTACTTC.